These T cell receptor beta chains were read from a single sample in a study of T cell responses to AZD1222 COVID-19 vaccine. The repertoire was sequenced with immunoSEQ multiplex PCR; TCRdb's copy has only in-frame clones and lacks some. The sample includes about 120,000 clones, roughly 87% of them seen just once. The sequenced sample was peripheral blood, obtained on day 0 of AZD1222 vaccination. The receptor set was obtained from an adult in good health. The CDR3 runs from the conserved cysteine through the conserved F or W. Fields, in order: V gene, clone size, D gene, J gene, CDR3 DNA, CDR3 protein. A D gene is named only where the DNA matches it firmly. The size entry is marked missing in some rows and otherwise reads once, few, many or a size class.

>TRBV29-1|.|TRBD1|TRBJ1-3
TGCAGCGTCCGGACAGGGGGAAACACCATATATTTT
CSVRTGGNTIYF
>TRBV7-3|.|.|TRBJ1-1
TGTGCCAGCAGCTTAACCAGTCTCGAATCCGCCGAAGCTTTCTTT
CASSLTSLESAEAFF
>TRBV6-1|.|TRBD1|TRBJ1-5
TGTGCCAGCAGTGACAGGGGGAGCAATCAGCCCCAGCATTTT
CASSDRGSNQPQHF
>TRBV27|.|.|TRBJ2-7
TGTGCCAGCAGTTTAGTGGGGGTTAGTGGTTACGAGCAGTACTTC
CASSLVGVSGYEQYF
>TRBV7-3|.|.|TRBJ1-2
TGTGCCAGCAGCTCAGGACCTGAATATGGCTACACCTTC
CASSSGPEYGYTF
>TRBV11-2|.|.|TRBJ2-6
TGTGCCAGCAGCTTCGTCCCCGGGCGCTCTGGGGCCAACGTCCTGACTTTC
CASSFVPGRSGANVLTF
>TRBV9|once|.|TRBJ1-1
TGTGCCAGCAGCTCCCGACAGAACTCTAACACTGAAGCTTTCTTT
CASSSRQNSNTEAFF
>TRBV3-1/TRBV3-2|.|.|TRBJ2-2
TGTGCCAGCACCGCAACAGGGCCCCTCTCGGAGCTGTTTTTT
CASTATGPLSELFF
>TRBV7-3|.|TRBD2|TRBJ2-5
TGTGCCAGCAGCTTAACAGCGGGAGTGGAAGAGACCCAGTACTTC
CASSLTAGVEETQYF
>TRBV3-1/TRBV3-2|.|.|TRBJ2-1
TGTGCCAGCAGCCAAGATATTGGTGAGCAGTTCTTC
CASSQDIGEQFF
>TRBV24-1|.|TRBD2|TRBJ2-1
TGTGCCACCAGTGATCCAGCTAGCGGGATGGGTGAGCAGTTCTTC
CATSDPASGMGEQFF
>TRBV2|.|TRBD1|TRBJ2-5
TGTGCCAGCAGCAGACAGGGCACAGAGACCCAGTACTTC
CASSRQGTETQYF
>TRBV10-3|.|TRBD1|TRBJ1-5
TGTGCCATCAGTGATTACAGGGGCGATCAGCCCCAGCATTTT
CAISDYRGDQPQHF
>TRBV28|.|.|TRBJ2-1
TGTGCCAGCAGATCAACGGCAGGGTTTGAGCAGTTCTTC
CASRSTAGFEQFF
>TRBV2|.|.|TRBJ1-1
TGTGCCAGCAGCAGGGGTTTGGCGGTCACTGAAGCTTTCTTT
CASSRGLAVTEAFF
>TRBV21-1|.|.|TRBJ2-7
TGTGCCAGCAGCCCCGACAGAAGCTCCTACGAGCAGTACTTC
CASSPDRSSYEQYF
>TRBV28|.|TRBD1|TRBJ1-1
TGTGCCAGCACCGTGACAGGGGGCCCGGACACTGAAGCTTTCTTT
CASTVTGGPDTEAFF
>TRBV6-6|.|TRBD2|TRBJ2-2
TGTGCCGTGAGAGGGGCGGGAGTTACCGGGGAGCTGTTTTTT
CAVRGAGVTGELFF
>TRBV29-1|.|TRBD1|TRBJ2-1
TGCAGCGTTGAAGATCACGGGTTACAGGGGAGCTCCTACAATGAGCAGTTCTTC
CSVEDHGLQGSSYNEQFF
>TRBV29-1|.|TRBD2|TRBJ2-3
TGCAGCGTTGAAGGCGGGGGAGATACGCAGTATTTT
CSVEGGGDTQYF
>TRBV19|.|.|TRBJ1-2
TGTGCCAGTAGTATTCAACAGGGCGGTGGCTACACCTTC
CASSIQQGGGYTF
>TRBV9|.|TRBD1|TRBJ1-5
TGTGCCAGCAGCGGGGGACAGGGCTTCGGCAATCAGCCCCAGCATTTT
CASSGGQGFGNQPQHF
>TRBV10-3|.|.|TRBJ1-1
TGTGCCATCAGTGATACCTCCTGGGGGAGTGCTTTCTTT
CAISDTSWGSAFF
>TRBV24-1|.|TRBD2|TRBJ2-1
TGTGCCACCAGTGATTTAAGCGTAGCGGGCTATGAGCAGTTCTTC
CATSDLSVAGYEQFF
>TRBV5-1|.|TRBD1|TRBJ2-5
TGCGCCAGCAGCCTGGGGACAGGGGAGTATGAGACCCAGTACTTC
CASSLGTGEYETQYF
>TRBV28|.|.|TRBJ2-7
TGTGCCAGCAGCCCCGGGACATATCCCTACGAGCAGTACTTC
CASSPGTYPYEQYF
>TRBV2|.|.|TRBJ2-5
TGTGCCAGCCACCAAGCAGGCCTTCAGGAGACCCAGTACTTC
CASHQAGLQETQYF